What follows describes a single T cell receptor (beta chain). V lost 3 bases, J lost 4 bases, and 12 bases stayed unmatched. The CDR3 runs 16 residues. The germline V gene has CDR1 SGHNT and CDR2 YYREEE (reference sequence). Sequencing was performed with immunoSEQ multiplex PCR; in TCRdb, only in-frame clones are kept and a portion is missing. The profile shows approximately 72,000 clones, 88% of them singletons. The data derive from a study of OX40 agonist ivuxolimab in advanced cancers. The material was CD4+ or CD8+ T cells sorted from blood, obtained in a trial of the OX40 agonist ivuxolimab. The gene calls are TRBV5-4 and TRBJ1-1, with TRBD1 matching 7 bases. The TCR originated in an adult with an advanced solid tumor such as melanoma, head and neck, liver or kidney cancer. CDR3 in DNA: TGTGCCAGCAGCTCGCAGGGGGGTGGCCTTGTCACTGAAGCTTTCTTT. Translated, it gives CASSSQGGGLVTEAFF.